A single sample gave rise to the 14 T cell receptor beta chains below, sequenced in a study of Ad26.COV2.S vaccination and SARS-CoV-2 variants. Sample treatment: roughly 19 received Ad26.COV2.S at low or high dose, single or two shots; about five received placebo; per-sample allocation not given. All samples were drawn on day 63, counting from the first vaccine or placebo injection. The table came from immunoSEQ multiplex PCR; TCRdb's copy has only in-frame clones and leaves some out. The sample contains around 370,000 clones, 80% to 90% of which appear only once. The sequencing used peripheral blood, collected in a trial of Ad26.COV2.S vaccine versus placebo. Receptors originate from a person between 18 and 65 years old who received the Ad26.COV2.S COVID-19 vaccine or a placebo.

This chain uses TRBV28 with TRBJ2-7; a weak D match, TRBD1 (7 bases). Germline-derived CDR1 and CDR2 are MDHEN and SYDVKM. V lost 5 bases, J lost 3 bases, and 14 bases lay in between. CDR3 size: 14 residues. CDR3 DNA sequence: TGTGCCAGCAGTACCGGGGGACAGTACTACGAGCAGTACTTC. Its protein is CASSTGGQYYEQYF.

This chain connects TRBV5-1 to TRBJ2-7; 9 bases are shared with TRBD2. The V gene's germline CDR1 is SGHRS and CDR2 YFSETQ. Trimming took 2 bases from V and 1 from J; bases not matched to a gene: 4. The CDR3 totals 15 residues. This chain's CDR3 is CASSFIAGASYEQYF. The CDR3 bases are TGCGCCAGCAGCTTTATAGCGGGAGCGTCCTACGAGCAGTACTTC.

This chain links TRBV27 with TRBJ1-2; D remains ambiguous. Germline assignment: CDR1 MNHEY and CDR2 SMNVEV (reference sequence). The germline V and J ends were trimmed by 3 bases and 8 bases, with 13 bases remaining between them. The CDR3 has 13 amino acids. The CDR3 here is CASSFGVRWGYTF. The CDR3 coding sequence is TGTGCCAGCAGTTTCGGGGTTAGGTGGGGCTACACCTTC.

The chain links TRBV3-1 (or the pseudogene TRBV3-2) to TRBJ2-1; D unclear. The CDR3 extends over 16 amino acids. Trimming took 0 bases from V and 0 from J, leaving 9 bases between them. In germline, CDR1 is LGHDT, CDR2 YNNKEL (reference sequence). The CDR3 DNA reads TGTGCCAGCAGCCAAGATAGGACCAGCTCCTACAATGAGCAGTTCTTC. This codes for CASSQDRTSSYNEQFF.

As regards this clone: A read error may explain this, as a much larger clone is one base away. The V and J genes are TRBV14 and TRBJ1-5, with a tentative D call TRBD1 (5 bases). This CDR3 region has 13 residues. The germline CDR1 and CDR2 sequences are SGHDN and FVKESK. CDR3 sequence reads: CASNQDRGQPQHF. The CDR3 DNA sequence: TGTGCCAGCAACCAAGATAGGGGACAGCCCCAGCATTTT.

This clone was seen ten or more times. The rearrangement joins TRBV5-1 to TRBJ1-2; 7 nucleotides line up with TRBD1. From germline, CDR1 is SGHRS and CDR2 YFSETQ. This CDR3 contains 16 residues. J was trimmed by 4 bases and V by 0 bases; bases with no gene match: 9. CDR3 in amino acids: CASSLAVAGGIYGYTF. CDR3 bases: TGCGCCAGCAGCTTGGCCGTGGCAGGGGGGATCTATGGCTACACCTTC.

The rearrangement links TRBV28 to TRBJ2-3, with no clear D. The CDR3 is 15 amino acids. V lost 2 bases, J lost 6 bases, and 15 bases lay in between. CDR1 and CDR2 from the germline V gene are MDHEN and SYDVKM. CDR3 coding DNA: TGTGCCAGCAGTTTAGGCGGAGCCCCCCCGGATACGCAGTATTTT. Residues: CASSLGGAPPDTQYF.

V and J are TRBV7-2 and TRBJ2-3, with a tentative D call TRBD2 (6 bases). CDR1 and CDR2 (germline): SGHTA, FQGNSA. The CDR3 is 16 residues long. Trimming shortened V by 1 base and J by 5 bases, and 16 bases separated the two germline ends. The DNA for the CDR3 is TGTGCCAGCAGCTTAGTGGGACTGGGGGACGGAGATACGCAGTATTTT. This codes for CASSLVGLGDGDTQYF.

V usage is TRBV5-6 and J usage is TRBJ1-2, with D hard to call. Germline V gene data show CDR1 as SGHDT and CDR2 as YYEEEE. V was trimmed by 4 bases and J by 4 bases, leaving 14 bases between them. CDR3 length: 14 amino acids. CDR3 DNA sequence: TGTGCCAGCAGCCCTTTGTCCGCTAGCTATGGCTACACCTTC. It codes for CASSPLSASYGYTF.

The chain is built from TRBV7-2 and TRBJ2-1, with 13 bases fitting TRBD2. Trimming cost V 5 bases and J 7 bases; bases outside gene matches: 8. The CDR3 contains 16 residues. The germline gives CDR1 SGHTA, CDR2 FQGNSA. CDR3 DNA: TGTGCCAGCAGCCCCCCGGGACTAGCGGGATCAAATGAGCAGTTCTTC. Its protein product is CASSPPGLAGSNEQFF.

The chain couples TRBV10-2 to TRBJ1-5, with TRBD1 matching over 7 bases. V shed 0 bases and J 9 bases; nucleotides not matched to a gene: 11. The CDR3 contains 16 residues. CDR1 is WSHSY and CDR2 is SAAADI in the germline V gene. The CDR3 region is CASSESRNRGARPQHF. The CDR3 DNA is TGCGCCAGCAGTGAGTCAAGAAACAGGGGAGCCAGGCCCCAGCATTTT.

This chain links TRBV18 with TRBJ1-4; perhaps TRBD1 as D (5 bases). Germline-derived CDR1 and CDR2 are KGHSH and LQKENI. The CDR3 is 15 amino acids. V shed 3 bases and J shed 3 bases, with 11 bases lying between them. Here the CDR3 reads CASSPEGWANEKLFF. The CDR3 coding sequence is TGTGCCAGCTCACCCGAGGGGTGGGCTAATGAAAAACTGTTTTTT.

CDR3 coding DNA: TGCAGCGTTGAGGGCTATGGCTACACCTTC. Its translation: CSVEGYGYTF. The chain is built from TRBV29-1 and TRBJ1-2; unclear D gene. CDR3 length: 10 residues. Trimming removed 3 bases at V and 4 bases at J, with 3 bases between. Germline lookup yields CDR1 SQVTM and CDR2 ANQGSEA.

The genes are TRBV3-1 (or the pseudogene TRBV3-2) and TRBJ2-7, with D uncertain. The CDR3 has 14 residues. The V end lost 2 bases, the J end lost 6 bases, and 14 bases lay between the germline ends. Germline assignment: CDR1 LGHDT and CDR2 YNNKEL (reference sequence). The CDR3 reads CASSQSSWKGEQYF. The CDR3 DNA reads TGTGCCAGCAGCCAATCCAGCTGGAAGGGCGAGCAGTACTTC.